The rows below give T cell receptor beta chains drawn from one sample of a study of T cells in Graves' hyperthyroidism and ophthalmopathy. TCRdb called the multiplex PCR reads again in MiXCR, with one record for every CDR3 protein. The data show more than 300,000 distinct CDR3 sequences, about 18% seen once. Input material: blood. The receptor set was obtained from a woman in her twenties or thirties with Graves' hyperthyroidism that later progressed to Graves' ophthalmopathy. CDR3s include the opening cysteine and the closing phenylalanine or tryptophan. A D gene is named only where the DNA matches it firmly. Size tells how often a clone was seen (once, few, many) or the class of an expanded clone, and some rows leave it out.

V	D	J	size	CDR3	DNA
TRBV12-3/TRBV12-4	TRBD1	TRBJ2-1	NA	CASRGRGLRDEQFF	TGTGCCAGCAGGGGCAGGGGGCTACGCGATGAGCAGTTCTTC
TRBV28	NA	TRBJ2-1	many	CASGTGLRDQSYNEQFF	TGTGCCAGCGGAACAGGGTTACGGGACCAGTCCTACAATGAGCAGTTCTTC
TRBV5-1	NA	TRBJ2-7	many	CASSLAAQNYEQYF	TGCGCCAGCAGCTTGGCGGCGCAGAACTACGAGCAGTACTTC
TRBV27	NA	TRBJ1-1	many	CASSPSGGMVTEAFF	TGTGCCAGCAGTCCCTCGGGGGGGATGGTGACTGAAGCTTTCTTT
TRBV20-1	NA	TRBJ1-5	NA	CSAPVARNQPQHF	TGCAGTGCCCCTGTAGCCCGCAATCAGCCCCAGCATTTT
TRBV2	NA	TRBJ2-2	many	CASSQGSYTGELFF	TGTGCCAGCAGCCAGGGGTCATACACCGGGGAGCTGTTTTTT
TRBV6-5	TRBD1	TRBJ2-7	NA	CASSYQGANNEQYF	TGTGCCAGCAGTTACCAGGGGGCGAATAACGAGCAGTACTTC
TRBV20-1	TRBD2	TRBJ2-1	many	CSASALRGGFNDEQFF	TGCAGTGCTAGTGCGCTGCGGGGGGGTTTTAACGATGAGCAGTTCTTC
TRBV29-1	NA	TRBJ1-6	many	CSVGLTVNSPLHF	TGCAGCGTGGGATTGACAGTTAATTCACCCCTCCACTTT
TRBV12-3/TRBV12-4	NA	TRBJ1-1	once	CASSLMQDTEAFF	TGTGCCAGCAGTTTAATGCAGGACACTGAAGCTTTCTTT
TRBV10-3	TRBD1	TRBJ2-4	many	CAISAQGALNIQYF	TGTGCCATCAGTGCGCAGGGGGCTCTAAACATTCAGTACTTC
TRBV7-9	TRBD2	TRBJ2-1	many	CASSFNSGPLYNEQFF	TGTGCCAGCAGCTTCAATAGCGGGCCACTCTACAATGAGCAGTTCTTC
TRBV20-1	NA	TRBJ2-7	NA	CSAHWGRESYEQYF	TGCAGTGCACATTGGGGTCGCGAGTCCTACGAGCAGTACTTC
TRBV9	TRBD1	TRBJ2-3	many	CASSEGTGDSTDTQYF	TGTGCCAGCAGCGAAGGGACAGGGGATAGCACAGATACGCAGTATTTT
TRBV28	TRBD1	TRBJ2-7	many	CASGRTGGAFEQYF	TGTGCCAGCGGTAGGACAGGGGGCGCGTTCGAGCAGTACTTC
TRBV13	NA	TRBJ2-4	few	CASSLVGATKNIQYF	TGTGCCAGCAGCTTAGTGGGGGCGACCAAAAACATTCAGTACTTC
TRBV11-2	TRBD1	TRBJ1-2	NA	CASSPIQGAPRNGYTF	TGTGCCAGCAGCCCAATACAGGGGGCCCCCCGGAATGGCTACACCTTC
TRBV6-1	TRBD1	TRBJ1-5	NA	CASSGQGVWNQPQHF	TGTGCCAGCAGTGGACAGGGGGTCTGGAATCAGCCCCAGCATTTT
TRBV2	NA	TRBJ1-3	many	CASSASRSGNTIYF	TGTGCCAGCAGTGCCAGCAGATCTGGAAACACCATATATTTT
TRBV19	TRBD1	TRBJ1-1	many	CASGDRERTEAFF	TGTGCCAGTGGAGACAGGGAGCGCACTGAAGCTTTCTTT
TRBV6-1	TRBD1	TRBJ1-5	many	CASSEQGEGNQPQHF	TGTGCCAGCAGTGAGCAGGGGGAAGGCAATCAGCCCCAGCATTTT
TRBV5-1	TRBD1	TRBJ1-1	many	CASSLSGGMAYTEAFF	TGCGCCAGCAGCTTATCAGGGGGTATGGCATACACTGAAGCTTTCTTT
TRBV11-2	TRBD1	TRBJ2-1	many	CASSPGGSASYNEQFF	TGTGCCAGCAGCCCAGGGGGCTCTGCCTCCTACAATGAGCAGTTCTTC
TRBV5-6	NA	TRBJ2-7	NA	CASSGGDYYEQYF	TGTGCCAGCAGCGGGGGAGATTACTACGAGCAGTACTTC
TRBV6-1	TRBD1	TRBJ1-1	many	CASRRTGAWGTEAFF	TGTGCCAGCAGAAGGACAGGGGCTTGGGGCACTGAAGCTTTCTTT
TRBV28	TRBD1	TRBJ1-5	NA	CASSTRQGSQPQHF	TGTGCCAGCAGTACGAGACAGGGCAGTCAGCCCCAGCATTTT
TRBV27	NA	TRBJ1-1	many	CASTLSADTEAFF	TGTGCCAGCACCTTAAGCGCAGACACTGAAGCTTTCTTT
TRBV18	NA	TRBJ2-5	many	CASSRRIQETQYF	TGTGCCAGCTCCCGACGGATCCAAGAGACCCAGTACTTC
TRBV20-1	TRBD1	TRBJ2-3	NA	CSASRDREGVGDTQYF	TGCAGTGCTAGTCGGGACAGGGAAGGCGTCGGAGATACGCAGTATTTT
TRBV7-9	NA	TRBJ1-6	NA	CASSLDAGVSPLHF	TGTGCCAGCAGCTTAGATGCAGGGGTCTCACCCCTCCACTTT
TRBV19	NA	TRBJ1-1	many	CASSTGWNTEAFF	TGTGCCAGTAGTACGGGATGGAACACTGAAGCTTTCTTT
TRBV28	TRBD1	TRBJ2-7	many	CASSFGQGLWDEQYF	TGTGCCAGCAGTTTTGGACAGGGACTGTGGGACGAGCAGTACTTC
TRBV24-1	TRBD1	TRBJ2-7	many	CATSDLPLQGESSYEQYF	TGTGCCACCAGTGATTTGCCCCTACAGGGGGAAAGCTCCTACGAGCAGTACTTC
TRBV11-3	NA	TRBJ1-1	many	CASSVCLVGHRAANTEAFF	TGTGCCAGCAGCGTATGTCTAGTGGGGCACAGGGCTGCGAACACTGAAGCTTTCTTT
TRBV19	NA	TRBJ1-6	few	CASSRAGPPLHF	TGTGCCAGTAGTCGTGCGGGGCCACCCCTCCACTTT
TRBV5-1	NA	TRBJ2-1	few	CASSLTTLNEQFF	TGCGCCAGCAGCCTGACTACCCTCAATGAGCAGTTCTTC